This record looks at one T cell receptor (beta chain) sequence and its context. Clones were sequenced by immunoSEQ multiplex PCR, and TCRdb holds only the in-frame ones, with some missing. Among 200,000 to 250,000 clones listed, over 75% were seen once. This sample stems from a study of blood T cell repertoires in COVID-19. CDR3 length: 14 amino acids. Germline V lookup: CDR1 SGHDT, CDR2 YYEEEE. The V gene lost 3 bases and the J gene lost 4 bases, with 14 bases spanning the gap. The sequence came from a human donor in a cohort sampled during active COVID-19. The sequenced sample was peripheral blood. The V gene is TRBV5-6, the J gene TRBJ2-7; D possibly corresponds to TRBD1 (5 bases). The CDR3 region is CASSWTPVPYEQYF. The CDR3 nucleotides read TGTGCCAGCAGCTGGACACCCGTACCATACGAGCAGTACTTC.